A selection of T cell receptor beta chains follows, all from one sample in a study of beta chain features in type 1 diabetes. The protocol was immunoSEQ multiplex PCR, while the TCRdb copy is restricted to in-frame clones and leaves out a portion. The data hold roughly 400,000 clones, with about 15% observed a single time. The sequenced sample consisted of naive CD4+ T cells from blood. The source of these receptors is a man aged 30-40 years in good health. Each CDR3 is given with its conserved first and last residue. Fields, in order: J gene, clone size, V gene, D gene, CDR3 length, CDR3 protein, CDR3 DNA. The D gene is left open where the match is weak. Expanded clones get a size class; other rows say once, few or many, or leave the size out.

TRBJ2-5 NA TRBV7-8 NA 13 CATIAESQETQYF TGTGCCACGATTGCGGAGAGTCAAGAGACCCAGTACTTC
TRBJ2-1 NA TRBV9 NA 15 CASSETVLDYNEQFF TGTGCCAGCAGCGAGACAGTCTTGGACTACAATGAGCAGTTCTTC
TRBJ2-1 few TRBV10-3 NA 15 CAISELVSPYNEQFF TGTGCCATCAGTGAGTTAGTCAGTCCATACAATGAGCAGTTCTTC
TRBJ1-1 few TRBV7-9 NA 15 CASTLKTQVGTEAFF TGTGCCAGCACCCTTAAGACCCAAGTCGGCACTGAAGCTTTCTTT
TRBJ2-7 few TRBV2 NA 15 CASRGQPDYPYEQYF TGTGCCAGCAGGGGGCAACCTGACTACCCCTACGAGCAGTACTTC
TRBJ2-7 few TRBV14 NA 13 CASSQWERYEQYF TGTGCCAGCAGCCAATGGGAGCGGTACGAGCAGTACTTC
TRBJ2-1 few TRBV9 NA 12 CASSLPSNEQFF TGTGCCAGCAGCCTACCTAGCAATGAGCAGTTCTTC
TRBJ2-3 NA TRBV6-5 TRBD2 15 CASSYSNGRTDTQYF TGTGCCAGCAGTTACTCGAACGGGAGGACAGATACGCAGTATTTT
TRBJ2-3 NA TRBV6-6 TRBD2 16 CASSRGLAGNTDTQYF TGTGCCAGCAGTCGGGGACTAGCGGGAAACACAGATACGCAGTATTTT
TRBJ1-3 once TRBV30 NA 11 CARVSGNTIYF TGTGCCCGGGTCTCTGGAAACACCATATATTTT
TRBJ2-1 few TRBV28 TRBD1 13 CASSLLSDRDSFF TGTGCCAGCAGTTTACTGTCCGATCGGGACAGCTTCTTC
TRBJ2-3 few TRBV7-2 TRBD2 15 CASSVLAGDTDTQYF TGTGCCAGCAGCGTTCTAGCGGGGGATACAGATACGCAGTATTTT
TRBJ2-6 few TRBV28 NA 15 CASSLSGFGANVLTF TGTGCCAGCAGTTTGTCTGGGTTTGGGGCCAACGTCCTGACTTTC
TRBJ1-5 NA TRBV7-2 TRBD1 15 CASRIQGQASQPQHF TGTGCCAGCCGGATTCAGGGACAGGCAAGTCAGCCCCAGCATTTT
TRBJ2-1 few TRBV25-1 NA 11 CASSGHNEQFF TGTGCCAGCAGTGGACACAATGAGCAGTTCTTC
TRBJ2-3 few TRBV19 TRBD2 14 CASSGAGGPDTQYF TGTGCCAGTAGCGGGGCGGGAGGGCCGGATACGCAGTATTTT
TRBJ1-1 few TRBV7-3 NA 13 CASLRQMNTEAFF TGTGCCAGCCTGAGACAGATGAACACTGAAGCTTTCTTT
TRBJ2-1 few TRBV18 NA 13 CASSPLARNEQFF TGTGCCAGCTCACCGCTAGCCCGCAATGAGCAGTTCTTC
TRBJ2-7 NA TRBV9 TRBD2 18 CASSAGLAGATAPYEQYF TGTGCCAGCAGCGCGGGACTAGCGGGGGCTACGGCACCCTACGAGCAGTACTTC
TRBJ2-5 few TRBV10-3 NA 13 CAIKAGVVETQYF TGTGCCATCAAAGCCGGGGTCGTGGAGACCCAGTACTTC
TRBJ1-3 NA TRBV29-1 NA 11 CSARGANTIYF TGCAGCGCACGAGGGGCGAACACCATATATTTT
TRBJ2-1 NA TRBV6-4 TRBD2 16 CASSPSWTSGRNEQFF TGTGCCAGCAGCCCCTCCTGGACTAGCGGGAGGAATGAGCAGTTCTTC
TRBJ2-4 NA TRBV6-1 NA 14 CASNSRDRQNIQYF TGTGCCAGCAATTCCCGGGACCGACAAAACATTCAGTACTTC
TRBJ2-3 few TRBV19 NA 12 CASSIPGNTQYF TGTGCCAGTAGTATTCCCGGGAATACGCAGTATTTT
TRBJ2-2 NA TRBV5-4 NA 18 CASNFSGRRPAEVGELFF TGTGCCAGCAACTTTTCAGGCCGCCGACCAGCCGAGGTCGGGGAGCTGTTTTTT
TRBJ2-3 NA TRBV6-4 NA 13 CASSTDAVDTQYF TGTGCCAGCAGCACCGATGCGGTAGATACGCAGTATTTT
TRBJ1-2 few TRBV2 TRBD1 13 CASSEDRAEGYTF TGTGCCAGCAGTGAGGACAGGGCTGAGGGCTACACCTTC
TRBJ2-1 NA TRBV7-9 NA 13 CASSLSGRYEQFF TGTGCCAGCAGCTTATCGGGGAGGTATGAGCAGTTCTTC
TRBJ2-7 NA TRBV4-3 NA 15 CASSQRPGGDYEQYF TGCGCCAGCAGCCAAAGGCCCGGAGGCGACTACGAGCAGTACTTC
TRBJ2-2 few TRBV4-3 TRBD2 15 CASSQAGGGTGELFF TGCGCCAGCAGCCAAGCGGGAGGGGGCACCGGGGAGCTGTTTTTT
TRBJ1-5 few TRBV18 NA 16 CASSPQQVEVGQPQHF TGTGCCAGCTCACCACAGCAGGTGGAGGTGGGTCAGCCCCAGCATTTT
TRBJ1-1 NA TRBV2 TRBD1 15 CASRNPGQGKSEAFF TGTGCCAGCAGAAACCCGGGACAGGGAAAAAGTGAAGCTTTCTTT
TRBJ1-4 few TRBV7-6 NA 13 CASSLGRAEKLFF TGTGCCAGCAGCTTAGGCAGGGCTGAAAAACTGTTTTTT